Below, 9 T cell receptor beta chains from the same sample are listed, as sequenced in a study of blood T cell repertoires in COVID-19. The table came from immunoSEQ multiplex PCR; TCRdb's copy has only in-frame clones and leaves some out. The sample shows fewer than 300,000 clones, about three quarters of them seen only once. The sample was peripheral blood. These receptors were obtained from an elderly woman with acute or convalescent COVID-19.

The chain joins TRBV5-8 to TRBJ1-5; 10 nucleotides line up with TRBD1. With V trimmed by 3 bases and J by 6 bases, 9 bases remained unmatched. The CDR3 covers 16 residues. Germline V gene sequence: CDR1 SGHTS, CDR2 YDEGEE. CDR3 region: CASSSRTGGKVQPQHF. The CDR3 coding sequence is TGTGCCAGCAGCTCGAGGACAGGGGGTAAGGTTCAGCCCCAGCATTTT.

The genes are TRBV7-6 and TRBJ2-1; 9 nucleotides match TRBD2. The CDR3 contains 16 residues. Unmatched junction bases numbered 11, after V lost 5 bases and J lost 6 bases. Germline-derived CDR1 and CDR2 are SGHVS and FNYEAQ. The CDR3 DNA is TGTGCCAGCAGCCTCGATGCGGGAGGGCCCCCCAATGAGCAGTTCTTC. Protein sequence: CASSLDAGGPPNEQFF.

This chain uses TRBV18 with TRBJ2-7; the D gene is possibly TRBD2 (5 bases). The V gene's germline CDR1 is KGHSH and CDR2 LQKENI. The CDR3 is 11 amino acids. Trimming stripped 6 bases from V and 4 bases from J, with 7 bases between. CDR3 coding DNA: TGTGCCAGCTCCCGGGAATACGAGCAGTACTTC. This codes for CASSREYEQYF.

This clone appeared once. CDR3 sequence reads: CASSQDAARGTAEAFF. CDR3 DNA sequence: TGCGCCAGCAGCCAAGATGCGGCCAGGGGTACGGCTGAAGCTTTCTTT. V is TRBV4-1 and J is TRBJ1-1, with a tentative D call TRBD1 (6 bases). Trimming shortened V by 0 bases and J by 6 bases, and 17 bases separated the two germline ends. Per germline, CDR1 MGHRA and CDR2 YSYEKL. The CDR3 sequence is 16 residues long.

The chain is built from TRBV28 and TRBJ1-2; D may be TRBD1 (6 bases). CDR1 is MDHEN, CDR2 SYDVKM, per germline. The CDR3 sequence is 12 residues long. With 8 bases removed from V and 7 bases from J, the gap between germline ends came to 14 bases. The CDR3 spells CASFGTNRGYTF. The DNA of the CDR3 is TGTGCCAGCTTCGGGACAAACCGTGGCTACACCTTC.

This clone was counted between two and nine times. The V gene is TRBV2, the J gene TRBJ1-1; D not certain. Trimming removed 6 bases at V and 1 base at J, with 12 bases between. The CDR3 runs to 14 residues. CDR1 is SNHLY, CDR2 FYNNEI, per germline. CDR3 loop: CASSLDGRNTEAFF. DNA of the CDR3: TGTGCCAGCAGCTTAGACGGGAGGAACACTGAAGCTTTCTTT.

The V gene is TRBV28, the J gene TRBJ1-2; 7 bases align to TRBD1. The CDR3 extends over 14 amino acids. In germline, CDR1 is MDHEN, CDR2 SYDVKM. J lost 4 bases, V lost 3 bases, and 5 bases had no gene match. The CDR3 DNA reads as TGTGCCAGCAGTTTGGGAAACAGGGGCTATGGCTACACCTTC. As protein: CASSLGNRGYGYTF.

The chain employs TRBV2 and TRBJ2-7; D is possibly TRBD1 (6 bases). The V gene lost 7 bases and the J gene lost 1 base, with 17 bases spanning the gap. From germline, CDR1 is SNHLY and CDR2 FYNNEI. The CDR3 is 15 residues long. CDR3 sequence reads: CASKRGTLGSYEQYF. The CDR3 DNA follows: TGTGCCAGCAAAAGGGGGACCCTCGGGTCCTACGAGCAGTACTTC.

The rearrangement links TRBV19 to TRBJ1-2, with D possibly TRBD1 on 6 matching bases. The germline V gene has CDR1 LNHDA and CDR2 SQIVND (reference sequence). V lost 3 bases and J 4 bases, leaving 9 bases between the germline ends. The CDR3 is 13 amino acids. The CDR3 DNA sequence: TGTGCCAGTAGTATTGACAGGAGCTATGGCTACACCTTC. Its protein product is CASSIDRSYGYTF.